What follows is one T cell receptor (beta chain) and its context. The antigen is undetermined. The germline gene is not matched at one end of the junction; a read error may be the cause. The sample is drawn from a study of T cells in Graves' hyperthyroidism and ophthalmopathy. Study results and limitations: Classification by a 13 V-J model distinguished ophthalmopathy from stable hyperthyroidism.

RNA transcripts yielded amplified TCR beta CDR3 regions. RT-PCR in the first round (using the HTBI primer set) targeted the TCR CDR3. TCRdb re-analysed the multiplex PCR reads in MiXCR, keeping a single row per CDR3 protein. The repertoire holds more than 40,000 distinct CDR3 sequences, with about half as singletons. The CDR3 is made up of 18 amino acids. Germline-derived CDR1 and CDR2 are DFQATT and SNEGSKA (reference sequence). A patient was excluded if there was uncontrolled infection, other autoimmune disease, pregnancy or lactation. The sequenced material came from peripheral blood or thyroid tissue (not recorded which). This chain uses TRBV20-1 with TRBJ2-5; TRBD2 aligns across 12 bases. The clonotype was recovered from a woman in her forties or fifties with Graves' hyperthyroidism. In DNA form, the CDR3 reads TGCAGTGCCCTGACTAGCGGGAGTGGTCGGCCCAACCGAGAGACCCAGCACTTC. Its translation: CSALTSGSGRPNRETQHF.